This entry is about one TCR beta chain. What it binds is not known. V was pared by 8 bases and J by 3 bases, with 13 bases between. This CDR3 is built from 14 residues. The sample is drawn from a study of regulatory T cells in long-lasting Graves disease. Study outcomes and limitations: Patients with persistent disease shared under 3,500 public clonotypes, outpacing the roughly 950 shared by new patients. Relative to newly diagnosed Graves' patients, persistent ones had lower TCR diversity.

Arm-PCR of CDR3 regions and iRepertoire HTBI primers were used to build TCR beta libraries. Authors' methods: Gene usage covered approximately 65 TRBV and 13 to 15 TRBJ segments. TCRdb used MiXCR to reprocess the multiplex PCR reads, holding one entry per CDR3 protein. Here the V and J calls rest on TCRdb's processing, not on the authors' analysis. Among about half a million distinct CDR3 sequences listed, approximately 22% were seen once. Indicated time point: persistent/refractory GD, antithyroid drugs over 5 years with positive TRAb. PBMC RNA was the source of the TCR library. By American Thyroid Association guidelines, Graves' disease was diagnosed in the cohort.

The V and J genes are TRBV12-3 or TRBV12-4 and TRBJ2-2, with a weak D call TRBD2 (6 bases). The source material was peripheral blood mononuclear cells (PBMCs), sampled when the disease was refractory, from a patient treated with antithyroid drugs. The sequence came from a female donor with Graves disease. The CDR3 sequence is CASAGPADTGELFF. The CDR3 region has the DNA TGTGCCAGCGCGGGACCCGCGGACACCGGGGAGCTGTTTTTT.